Listed below are T cell receptor beta chains from one sample, sequenced in a study of T cell responses to AZD1222 COVID-19 vaccine. Only in-frame clones appear in the TCRdb table, and some are missing; sequencing was by immunoSEQ multiplex PCR. Of about 140,000 clones in the sample, around 93% were seen once. The specimen was peripheral blood, collected on day 0 of AZD1222 vaccination. The source of these receptors is an adult in good health. The CDR3 runs from the conserved cysteine through the conserved F or W. Each record gives: V gene, D gene, J gene, clone size, CDR3 DNA, CDR3 protein. The D gene is left open where the match is weak. Rows may omit the clone size; those that give it use once, few, many or a size class.

>TRBV10-1|-|TRBJ2-1|-
TGCGCCAGCAGTGAGTCAAGGGGGAGGGCCTACAATGAGCAGTTCTTC
CASSESRGRAYNEQFF
>TRBV19|-|TRBJ1-3|-
TGTGCCAGTACCGACAAAGGGCGCTCTGGAAACACCATATATTTT
CASTDKGRSGNTIYF
>TRBV5-4|-|TRBJ1-2|-
TGTGCCAGCAGCCTTGAAGAGGGGGAGTATGGCTACACCTTC
CASSLEEGEYGYTF
>TRBV3-1/TRBV3-2|-|TRBJ2-1|-
TGTGCCAGCAGCCAAGATCAGGTAATAGCGGCTTACAATGAGCAGTTCTTC
CASSQDQVIAAYNEQFF
>TRBV19|TRBD1|TRBJ1-5|-
TGTGCCAGTAGTATAGACGGGACAGGGAATCAGCCCCAGCATTTT
CASSIDGTGNQPQHF
>TRBV7-6|-|TRBJ2-7|-
TGTGCCAGCAGCCCGCGAAGTAGCGGCACGGCCTACGAGCAGTACTTC
CASSPRSSGTAYEQYF
>TRBV13|-|TRBJ2-2|-
TGTGCCAGCAGCTCTCTAGGAGGGGGGGGCGTCGGCACCGGGGAGCTGTTTTTT
CASSSLGGGGVGTGELFF
>TRBV12-3/TRBV12-4|-|TRBJ1-5|-
TGTGCCAGCAGCTCCCGGGGCTTGGGGCCCCAGCATTTT
CASSSRGLGPQHF
>TRBV2|TRBD1|TRBJ2-1|-
TGTGCCAGCAGTACGGACAGGGGGAATGAGCAGTTCTTC
CASSTDRGNEQFF
>TRBV19|-|TRBJ2-5|-
TGTGCCAGTAGGGATCTAGGGATGGAGACCCAGTACTTC
CASRDLGMETQYF
>TRBV7-3|-|TRBJ1-3|-
TGTGCCAGCAGACCAACAGGGAGCTCTGGAAACACCATATATTTT
CASRPTGSSGNTIYF
>TRBV3-1/TRBV3-2|-|TRBJ2-2|-
TGTGCCAGCAGCCAAGAAGTGCCCGGGGAGCTGTTTTTT
CASSQEVPGELFF
>TRBV7-2|-|TRBJ2-3|-
TGTGCCAGCAGCCCGGTCGGCGGGGGCACAGATACGCAGTATTTT
CASSPVGGGTDTQYF
>TRBV7-3|TRBD1|TRBJ2-3|-
TGTGCCAGCAGCTTATCAGGACAGGGATCACATACGCAGTATTTT
CASSLSGQGSHTQYF
>TRBV6-5|TRBD2|TRBJ2-3|-
TGTGCCAGCTCGAAGGAAGCGGGAAGCACAGATACGCAGTATTTT
CASSKEAGSTDTQYF
>TRBV7-3|-|TRBJ1-2|-
TGTGCCAGCAGCCCAAACACGTGGACATCCGAGGGCTACACCTTC
CASSPNTWTSEGYTF
>TRBV5-1|TRBD1|TRBJ1-2|-
TGCGCCAGCAGCGACGCCCAGGGGGCAGAGGGCTACACCTTC
CASSDAQGAEGYTF
>TRBV2|-|TRBJ1-2|medium-sized
TGTGCCAGCGACAGCAATAACTATGGCTACACCTTC
CASDSNNYGYTF
>TRBV3-1/TRBV3-2|-|TRBJ1-2|-
TGTGCCAGCAGCGCCGCTGGGGGGGCTGGCTATGGCTACACCTTC
CASSAAGGAGYGYTF
>TRBV6-5|-|TRBJ1-3|-
TGTGCCAGCAGTCTGGACTGGTACTCTGGAAACACCATATATTTT
CASSLDWYSGNTIYF
>TRBV25-1|TRBD1|TRBJ2-2|-
TGTGCCAGCGGGACAGGGCCCACCGGGGAGCTGTTTTTT
CASGTGPTGELFF
>TRBV10-3|TRBD1|TRBJ1-2|-
TGTGCCATCAGCTCCAAGACGGGACAGGGAGGCTACACCTTC
CAISSKTGQGGYTF
>TRBV28|-|TRBJ1-5|-
TGTGCCAGCAGTTTTTGGGCCGGCAATCAGCCCCAGCATTTT
CASSFWAGNQPQHF
>TRBV5-1|-|TRBJ2-2|-
TGCGCCAGCAGCTTAACTCCAGGGGGGGTTCTTACCACCGGGGAGCTGTTTTTT
CASSLTPGGVLTTGELFF
>TRBV10-2|-|TRBJ1-1|-
TGCGCCAGCAGTGAGATGGGTGGGCGGACTGAAGCTTTCTTT
CASSEMGGRTEAFF
>TRBV3-1/TRBV3-2|-|TRBJ1-1|once
TGTGCCAGCAGCAGTTTTGGGGGGCGGACTGAAGCTTTCTTT
CASSSFGGRTEAFF
>TRBV19|-|TRBJ1-1|-
TGTGCCAGTAGTCTAATACCGGGACCCAAGAACACTGAAGCTTTCTTT
CASSLIPGPKNTEAFF
>TRBV13|TRBD2|TRBJ2-3|-
TGTGCCAGCGCCATACACGGGAGGGCCGCAGATACGCAGTATTTT
CASAIHGRAADTQYF
>TRBV10-2|-|TRBJ1-2|-
TGCGCCAGCAGCTCGACCGGGGAGGGCTATGGCTACACCTTC
CASSSTGEGYGYTF
>TRBV20-1|-|TRBJ2-5|-
TGCAGTGCTAGAGGTCCGGAGACCCAGTACTTC
CSARGPETQYF
>TRBV7-3|-|TRBJ2-3|-
TGTGCCAGCAGCTTAACCCCGGGACCTGACTCGAGCACAGATACGCAGTATTTT
CASSLTPGPDSSTDTQYF
>TRBV19|TRBD1|TRBJ1-5|-
TGTGCCAGTAGCCGACAGGGGCAGAAGAATCAGCCCCAGCATTTT
CASSRQGQKNQPQHF
>TRBV19|-|TRBJ1-1|-
TGTGCCAGTACTACATTTCCCAGGAGATTGAACACTGAAGCTTTCTTT
CASTTFPRRLNTEAFF
>TRBV28|-|TRBJ2-7|-
TGTGCCAGCAGTTCTGGGGGTGCTAGCACCTACGAGCAGTACTTC
CASSSGGASTYEQYF
>TRBV7-9|-|TRBJ1-2|-
TGTGCCAGCAGCTTTCCTGCCGAGAACGGGGGCTACACCTTC
CASSFPAENGGYTF
>TRBV10-3|-|TRBJ2-3|-
TGTGCCATCAGTGAGTCACTATGGGCAAGTGATAGCACAGATACGCAGTATTTT
CAISESLWASDSTDTQYF
>TRBV6-6|TRBD1|TRBJ1-3|-
TGTGCCAGCAGTCAACAGGGGATCTCTGGAAACACCATATATTTT
CASSQQGISGNTIYF
>TRBV2|-|TRBJ2-2|-
TGTGCCAGCACCGAAGGGACCGTAGCCACCGGGGAGCTGTTTTTT
CASTEGTVATGELFF
>TRBV4-1|TRBD2|TRBJ2-5|-
TGCGCCAGCAGCTCCGGGGGGCTAGCGGGAGGAGAGACCCAGTACTTC
CASSSGGLAGGETQYF
>TRBV18|-|TRBJ2-5|few
TGTGCCAGCTCACCACGGGCAGGTGGACAAGAGACCCAGTACTTC
CASSPRAGGQETQYF
>TRBV5-1|-|TRBJ2-5|-
TGCGCCAGCAGCTTGCCCCCAGAGACCCAGTACTTC
CASSLPPETQYF
>TRBV27|-|TRBJ2-5|-
TGTGCCAGCAGTAGACAAATTCAAGAGACCCAGTACTTC
CASSRQIQETQYF
>TRBV12-3/TRBV12-4|-|TRBJ1-1|-
TGTGCCAGCAGTTTCGGTGGGCCTGAAGCTTTCTTT
CASSFGGPEAFF
>TRBV3-1/TRBV3-2|-|TRBJ1-4|-
TGTGCCAGCAGCCAAGATATGGGCAGTCTTAATGAAAAACTGTTTTTT
CASSQDMGSLNEKLFF
>TRBV27|-|TRBJ1-1|few
TGTGCCAGCAGTTTATACCGCGGGAACACTGAAGCTTTCTTT
CASSLYRGNTEAFF
>TRBV27|-|TRBJ2-7|-
TGTGCCAGCAGCTACGAAGGAGTAGGTCCCTACGAGCAGTACTTC
CASSYEGVGPYEQYF
>TRBV5-4|-|TRBJ2-2|-
TGTGCCAGCAGTCTGAGGGGTATGGGGTCAAACACCGGGGAGCTGTTTTTT
CASSLRGMGSNTGELFF
>TRBV6-2/TRBV6-3|-|TRBJ2-1|-
TGTGCCAGCAGTTACGATCCTAATGAGCAGTTCTTC
CASSYDPNEQFF
>TRBV4-1|-|TRBJ2-3|-
TGCGCCAGCAGCCAAGACTACGCTACAGGTATGGACACAGATACGCAGTATTTT
CASSQDYATGMDTDTQYF
>TRBV7-2|-|TRBJ1-5|-
TGTGCCAGCAGCGAGTCGATACAACAGGGCCGCAATCAGCCCCAGCATTTT
CASSESIQQGRNQPQHF
>TRBV4-1|TRBD2|TRBJ2-5|-
TGCGCCAGCAGCCAAGTTTCTAGCGGGAGGTCAGAGACCCAGTACTTC
CASSQVSSGRSETQYF
>TRBV2|TRBD1|TRBJ1-2|-
TGTGCCAGCAGCGCAGGGGGATATGGCTACACCTTC
CASSAGGYGYTF
>TRBV15|-|TRBJ2-1|-
TGTGCCACCAGCAGAGGACGTTCCGATGAGCAGTTCTTC
CATSRGRSDEQFF
>TRBV15|-|TRBJ1-4|few
TGTGCCACCAGCAGAGGTACAGCCCTGGATGAAAAACTGTTTTTT
CATSRGTALDEKLFF
>TRBV11-2|TRBD2|TRBJ2-2|-
TGTGCCAGCAGCTTTAGCGGGGTGAACACCGGGGAGCTGTTTTTT
CASSFSGVNTGELFF